Below, 8 T cell receptor beta chains from the same sample are listed, as sequenced in a study of human T cells and chemical hapten exposure. TCRdb called the RACE reads again in MiXCR, with one record for every CDR3 protein. The table lists around 260,000 distinct CDR3 sequences, about 9% of them singletons. The time point here: pre-sensitization, week 0. The treatment is: therapeutic diphenylcyclopropenone sensitization with weekly scalp DPC. The sample was whole blood, taken in connection with sensitization to the hapten diphenylcyclopropenone (DPC). All receptors derive from a woman aged 35 to 49 with alopecia areata. Some clones in this sample may be carry-over from other donors' samples.

This chain joins TRBV28 and TRBJ2-5; D gene uncertain. This CDR3 region has 12 residues. Germline V CDR1 and CDR2: MDHEN, SYDVKM. The ends were cut back, 2 bases at V and 5 bases at J, with 6 bases in the middle. The CDR3 reads CASSLPVETQYF. Here the CDR3 DNA reads TGTGCCAGCAGTTTACCGGTTGAGACCCAGTACTTC.

V usage is TRBV6-1 and J usage is TRBJ2-7, with 9 nucleotides matching TRBD1. Germline values: CDR1 MNHNS, CDR2 SASEGT. Losses at the gene ends were 6 bases for V and 6 bases for J; bases not matched to a gene: 12. The CDR3 has 15 amino acids. The CDR3 loop reads CASRRSRDRVGEQYF. Written as DNA, the CDR3 is TGTGCCAGCAGACGATCGAGGGACAGGGTGGGCGAGCAGTACTTC.

This clonotype has more than one count but fewer than ten. The chain couples TRBV20-1 to TRBJ2-4; maybe TRBD1 (6 bases). Deletions cut 0 bases from V and 3 bases from J, with 12 bases between. This CDR3 is built from 15 residues. Germline V gene lookup returns CDR1 DFQATT and CDR2 SNEGSKA (reference sequence). The CDR3 sequence is CSARDVRGSKNIQYF. Written as DNA, the CDR3 is TGCAGTGCTAGAGATGTTAGGGGGAGCAAAAACATTCAGTACTTC.

This clonotype was picked up many times. This chain links TRBV6-6 with TRBJ2-2; the D is unclear. CDR3 length: 13 amino acids. The germline gives CDR1 MNHNY, CDR2 SVGAGI (reference sequence). The V end lost 4 bases, the J end lost 3 bases, and 6 bases lay between the germline ends. CDR3 protein: CASSSSYTGELFF. CDR3 sequence (DNA): TGTGCCAGCAGTTCAAGTTACACCGGGGAGCTGTTTTTT.

The chain has TRBV29-1 and TRBJ1-6; D is unresolved. This CDR3 has 13 amino acids. The germline V gene encodes CDR1 SQVTM and CDR2 ANQGSEA. V shed 4 bases and J shed 5 bases, with 9 bases lying between them. CDR3 nucleotide sequence: TGCAGCGTTGGGACGGAAAATAATTCACCCCTCCACTTT. Its protein product is CSVGTENNSPLHF.

This clonotype was observed a few times. This sequence joins TRBV28 and TRBJ2-7; 8 bases agree with TRBD2. The CDR3 is 15 amino acids. J was trimmed by 6 bases and V by 6 bases; bases with no gene match: 13. Germline lookup yields CDR1 MDHEN and CDR2 SYDVKM. CDR3 coding DNA: TGTGCCAGCAGGACGGGAGCGGGAGTTTTCGGCGAGCAGTACTTC. It specifies CASRTGAGVFGEQYF.

This clonotype was detected ten times or more. The V call is TRBV12-3 or TRBV12-4, the J call TRBJ2-7; TRBD1 might be the D (5 bases). Deletions cut 6 bases from V and 0 bases from J, with 9 bases between. The CDR3 is 13 amino acids. The CDR3 sequence is CASSRTFSYEQYF. The DNA for the CDR3 is TGTGCCAGCAGCAGGACATTCTCCTACGAGCAGTACTTC.

The V and J genes are TRBV7-2 and TRBJ2-1; 9 nucleotides agree with TRBD2. From germline, CDR1 is SGHTA and CDR2 FQGNSA. Germline trimming cut 1 base from V and 5 bases from J; bases unmatched to any gene: 3. The CDR3 totals 15 residues. In nucleotides, the CDR3 is TGTGCCAGCAGCTTAGTTAGCGGGGGTAACAATGAGCAGTTCTTC. Amino acid sequence: CASSLVSGGNNEQFF.